This T cell receptor (beta chain) was captured in a study of blood T cell repertoires in COVID-19. As for the study in general: T cells, B-cell-depleted T cells, or PBMCs provided the cDNA or gDNA that served as material.

Only in-frame clones appear in the TCRdb table, and some are missing; sequencing was by immunoSEQ multiplex PCR. Here the sample spans 200,000 to 300,000 clones, roughly 87% being singletons. This receptor was obtained from a human donor in a cohort sampled during active COVID-19. Sequencing was carried out using peripheral blood.

The CDR3 sequence is CATGGLGTEAFF. In nucleotides, the CDR3 is TGTGCCACAGGCGGGTTAGGCACTGAAGCTTTCTTT. This rearrangement joins TRBV19 to TRBJ1-1; the D is unclear. Germline V gives CDR1 LNHDA, CDR2 SQIVND (reference sequence). The CDR3 runs to 12 residues. Trimming pared 10 bases from V and 4 bases from J, leaving 13 bases between.